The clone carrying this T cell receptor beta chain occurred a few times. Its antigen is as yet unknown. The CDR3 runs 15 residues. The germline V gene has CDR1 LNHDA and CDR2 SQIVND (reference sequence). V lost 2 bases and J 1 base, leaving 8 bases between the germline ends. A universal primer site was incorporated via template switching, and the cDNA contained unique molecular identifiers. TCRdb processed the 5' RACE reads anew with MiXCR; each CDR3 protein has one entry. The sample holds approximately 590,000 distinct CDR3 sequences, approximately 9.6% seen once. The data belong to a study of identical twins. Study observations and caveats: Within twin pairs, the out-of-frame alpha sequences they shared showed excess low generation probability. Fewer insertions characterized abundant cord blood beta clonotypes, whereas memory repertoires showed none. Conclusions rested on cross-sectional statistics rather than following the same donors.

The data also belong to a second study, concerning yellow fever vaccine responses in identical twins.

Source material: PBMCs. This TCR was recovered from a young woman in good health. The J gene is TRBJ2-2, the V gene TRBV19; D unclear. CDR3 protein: CASSIQDLNTGELFF. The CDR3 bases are TGTGCCAGTAGTATACAGGATCTGAACACCGGGGAGCTGTTTTTT.